This passage covers 18 T cell receptor beta chains from one sample sequenced in a study of spatial heterogeneity in lung cancer. TCRdb reprocessed the 5' RACE reads with MiXCR, giving one entry per CDR3 protein. The table includes approximately 92,000 distinct CDR3 sequences, less than 15% detected once. Specified time point: sample taken at primary tumor resection. The input material, whole RNA from tumor, nontumor lung or frozen PBMC, was sequenced unsorted. The sequencing used PBMCs, collected at surgery. The origin of the receptors is a male donor with early-stage non-small cell lung cancer.

The sample holds many counts of this clonotype. This chain links TRBV25-1 with TRBJ1-2, with no clear D. Trimming stripped 2 bases from V and 7 bases from J, with 11 bases between. This CDR3 has 13 residues. Germline CDR1 reads MGHDK; CDR2 reads SYGVNS. CDR3 in amino acids: CASSELWAAGYTF. The CDR3 DNA follows: TGTGCCAGCAGTGAACTATGGGCGGCTGGCTACACCTTC.

This chain connects TRBV11-2 to TRBJ2-1, with 9 bases aligning to TRBD1. V lost 1 base and J lost 4; bases outside the gene matches: 5. Germline V gene lookup returns CDR1 SGHAT and CDR2 FQNNGV. The CDR3 loop spans 16 amino acids. The CDR3 reads CASSLVMDRGYNEQFF. In DNA, the CDR3 is TGTGCCAGCAGCTTAGTGATGGACAGGGGATACAATGAGCAGTTCTTC.

V and J are TRBV5-1 and TRBJ2-7, with 10 bases that match TRBD1. The CDR3 totals 16 residues. CDR1 and CDR2 from the germline V gene are SGHRS and YFSETQ. V lost 5 bases to trimming and J lost 6 bases; unmatched junction nucleotides: 14. CDR3 sequence (DNA): TGCGCCAGCAGTTTGAGCGGGACAGGGGTATTCGGCGAGCAGTACTTC. It codes for CASSLSGTGVFGEQYF. Together with reference TRBV5-1 and TRBJ2-7, the CDR3 gives the full variable domain: KAGVTQTPRYLIKTRGQQVTLSCSPISGHRSVSWYQQTPGQGLQFLFEYFSETQRNKGNFPGRFSGRQFSNSRSEMNVSTLELGDSALYLCASSLSGTGVFGEQYFGPGTRLTVT.

This clonotype was seen many times. This chain joins TRBV29-1 and TRBJ1-1; D gene unclear. Trimming cost V 6 bases and J 0 bases, with 11 bases left between them. The CDR3 has 13 amino acids. Germline V gene lookup returns CDR1 SQVTM and CDR2 ANQGSEA. In DNA form, the CDR3 reads TGCAGCGTCCATGGGCCCGTGAACACTGAAGCTTTCTTT. Its translation: CSVHGPVNTEAFF.

This clonotype has only a few counts. The CDR3 DNA is TGTGCCATCAGTAACCGGACAGGGGCCTTGAACGAGCAGTACTTC. This encodes CAISNRTGALNEQYF. The V call is TRBV10-3, the J call TRBJ2-7, with 9 bases lining up with TRBD1. The CDR3 sequence is 15 residues long. V was clipped by 5 bases and J by 5 bases; unmatched bases: 10. CDR1 and CDR2 from the germline V gene are ENHRY and SYGVKD.

The table lists this clonotype with many counts. This rearrangement joins TRBV12-5 to TRBJ2-7; D uncertain. The ends were cut back, 5 bases at V and 3 bases at J, with 23 bases in the middle. The length of the CDR3 is 17 residues. The germline V gene has CDR1 LGHNT and CDR2 FRNRAP. CDR3 residues: CASGPVSLRRPIYEQYF. As DNA, the CDR3 is TGTGCTAGTGGTCCTGTTTCGCTTCGGAGACCGATCTACGAGCAGTACTTC.

Many counts were recorded for this clonotype. The rearrangement joins TRBV28 to TRBJ1-6; D is unclear. V dropped 5 bases and J dropped 8 bases, with 7 bases sitting between them. The germline CDR1 and CDR2 sequences are MDHEN and SYDVKM. This CDR3 region has 12 residues. CDR3 region: CASSLSHSPLHF. The DNA for the CDR3 is TGTGCCAGCAGTCTATCTCATTCACCCCTCCACTTT.

This clonotype was observed a few times. The chain has TRBV20-1 and TRBJ2-5; 7 bases line up with TRBD1. Germline lookup yields CDR1 DFQATT and CDR2 SNEGSKA (reference sequence). This CDR3 is built from 14 residues. V gave up 6 bases and J gave up 5 bases; unmatched junction bases: 12. As DNA, the CDR3 is TGCAGTGCACCACCCCAGACAGGGCTGGAGACCCAGTACTTC. Translation: CSAPPQTGLETQYF.

This chain connects TRBV12-3 or TRBV12-4 to TRBJ1-2, with D uncertain. Trimming left V 4 bases short and J 5 bases short, with 14 bases between. The CDR3 sequence is 14 residues long. This chain's CDR3 is CASSYGPGVYGYTF. The CDR3 DNA follows: TGTGCCAGCAGTTACGGGCCTGGAGTTTATGGCTACACCTTC.

This clonotype has ten or more counts. The rearrangement joins TRBV27 to TRBJ2-1, with 10 bases matching TRBD1. The length of the CDR3 is 15 residues. The germline V gene encodes CDR1 MNHEY and CDR2 SMNVEV (reference sequence). Germline trimming cut 3 bases from V and 4 bases from J; bases unmatched to any gene: 3. The CDR3 DNA is TGTGCCAGCAGTTTTGGGACAGGGGCATACAATGAGCAGTTCTTC. Protein: CASSFGTGAYNEQFF.

This clonotype turned up a few times. The chain couples TRBV3-1 to TRBJ1-2, with 7 bases identical to TRBD1. The CDR3 runs 13 residues. J gave up 2 bases and V 5 bases, and 2 bases lay outside the gene matches. Germline lookup yields CDR1 LGHDT and CDR2 YNNKEL (reference sequence). CDR3 nucleotide sequence: TGTGCCAGCAGCAAGACAGGGAACTATGGCTACACCTTC. It translates to CASSKTGNYGYTF.

This clonotype was detected a few times. This chain joins TRBV5-1 and TRBJ2-2; possibly TRBD1 for D (5 bases). Germline V gene data show CDR1 as SGHRS and CDR2 as YFSETQ. The CDR3 totals 14 residues. Trimming left V 4 bases short and J 2 bases short, with 9 bases between. The CDR3 here is CASSHDSNTGELFF. The CDR3 region has the DNA TGCGCCAGCAGCCACGACAGTAACACCGGGGAGCTGTTTTTT. Full variable domain (outside the CDR3, taken from reference TRBV5-1 and TRBJ2-2): KAGVTQTPRYLIKTRGQQVTLSCSPISGHRSVSWYQQTPGQGLQFLFEYFSETQRNKGNFPGRFSGRQFSNSRSEMNVSTLELGDSALYLCASSHDSNTGELFFGEGSRLTVL.

The J gene is TRBJ1-3, the V gene TRBV4-3, with TRBD1 as a possible D gene (5 bases). The V gene lost 4 bases and the J gene lost 8 bases, with 18 bases spanning the gap. The CDR3 sequence is 15 residues long. Germline-derived CDR1 and CDR2 are LGHNA and YSLEER. CDR3 coding DNA: TGCGCCAGCAGCCGTCAATTGGTAGGGACGGACACCATATATTTT. This encodes CASSRQLVGTDTIYF.

A few counts support this clonotype. The rearrangement uses TRBV7-3 and TRBJ2-3; D uncertain. Deletions cut 5 bases from V and 4 bases from J, with 16 bases between. The CDR3 is 15 residues long. Per germline, CDR1 SGHTA and CDR2 FQGTGA. As DNA, the CDR3 is TGTGCCAGCAGCCCTAATGGAGCCGACGCAGATACGCAGTATTTT. Its translation is CASSPNGADADTQYF. Looking up the rest from reference TRBV7-3 and TRBJ2-3 gives the full variable domain: GAGVSQTPSNKVTEKGKYVELRCDPISGHTALYWYRQSLGQGPEFLIYFQGTGAADDSGLPNDRFFAVRPEGSVSTLKIQRTERGDSAVYLCASSPNGADADTQYFGPGTRLTVL.

The chain has TRBV5-6 and TRBJ2-2, with 7 bases identical to TRBD2. Germline V gene sequence: CDR1 SGHDT, CDR2 YYEEEE. J was trimmed by 0 bases and V by 4 bases; bases with no gene match: 6. CDR3 length: 16 amino acids. Here the CDR3 reads CASSPSGTTNTGELFF. CDR3 bases: TGTGCCAGCAGCCCTTCGGGGACTACGAACACCGGGGAGCTGTTTTTT.

The chain joins TRBV6-1 to TRBJ1-2, with 7 bases that match TRBD1. The germline V gene has CDR1 MNHNS and CDR2 SASEGT. The V and J ends lost 1 base and 6 bases, in that order; junction bases with no gene match: 2. This CDR3 is 13 amino acids long. CDR3 nucleotide sequence: TGTGCCAGCAGTGAAGGGACAGGAGATGGCTACACCTTC. Translated, it gives CASSEGTGDGYTF.

This clonotype has only a few counts. The chain joins TRBV6-1 to TRBJ2-5; possibly TRBD1 for D (5 bases). Germline CDR1 and CDR2: MNHNS and SASEGT. The CDR3 spans 14 residues. V lost 6 bases and J 4 bases, leaving 15 bases between the germline ends. In DNA form, the CDR3 reads TGTGCCAGCAGCGTTGGTGGCAGGGCAGAGACCCAGTACTTC. As protein: CASSVGGRAETQYF.

This chain uses TRBV29-1 with TRBJ2-2; 7 nucleotides align to TRBD1. CDR1 is SQVTM, CDR2 ANQGSEA, per germline. This CDR3 comprises 14 residues. The junction had 3 bases not matched to a gene; V was cut back by 5 bases and J by 0 bases. For the CDR3, the DNA is TGCAGCGTTCAGGACAGGACGAACACCGGGGAGCTGTTTTTT. Amino acids: CSVQDRTNTGELFF.